This T cell receptor beta chain was sequenced during a study of kidney transplant recipient with SARS-CoV-2 infection. The V segment lost 1 base and the J segment 7 bases; nucleotides outside the gene matches: 4. The CDR3 totals 14 residues. The germline gives CDR1 SGDLS, CDR2 YYNGEE. This clonotype was observed at least ten times. TCRdb reprocessed the reads with MiXCR, giving one entry per CDR3 protein. In the table there are 250,000 or so distinct CDR3 sequences, around 28% of which are singletons. The sequence was obtained from a male patient between 25 and 40 years old who had COVID-19 and was a kidney transplant recipient. Some T cells may be the graft donor's. The chain joins TRBV9 to TRBJ2-7; 11 bases agree with TRBD2. The sample in question was a blood sample, obtained at baseline and on roughly day 120 from a kidney transplant recipient. Here the CDR3 reads CASSVSLAGEEQYF. CDR3 in DNA: TGTGCCAGCAGCGTATCACTAGCGGGAGAAGAGCAGTACTTC.